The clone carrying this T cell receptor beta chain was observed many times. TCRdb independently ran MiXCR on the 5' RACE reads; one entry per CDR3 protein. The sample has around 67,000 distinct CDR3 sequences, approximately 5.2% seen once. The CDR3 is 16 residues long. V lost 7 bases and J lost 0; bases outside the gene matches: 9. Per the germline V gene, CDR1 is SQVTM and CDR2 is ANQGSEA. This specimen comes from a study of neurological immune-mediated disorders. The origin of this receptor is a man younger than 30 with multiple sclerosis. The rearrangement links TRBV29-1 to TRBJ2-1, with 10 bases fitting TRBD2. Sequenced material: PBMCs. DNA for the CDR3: TGCAGCGCCACCGGGACTAGCGCTAGCTCCTACAATGAGCAGTTCTTC. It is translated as CSATGTSASSYNEQFF.